This TCR beta chain was observed in a study of cytomegalovirus exposure and HLA in healthy donors. Overall study results and limits: It was reported in a later analysis that an Asian-associated ancestry cluster showed fewer N-insertions than the roughly 670-donor mean. Most likely, a cluster of highly shared sequence variants arose as a sequencing artifact. An analysis done earlier found most TCR beta V segments productive about 87% or about 30% of the time. Despite most TCR sequences being rare, some public TCRs occurred in many donors.

A note on this clone: The antigen remains undetermined.

The CDR3 has 12 amino acids. V was cut by 3 bases and J by 9 bases, with 6 bases left in between. CDR1 SGHAT and CDR2 FQNNGV come from the germline V gene. The PCR had 60 Vbeta and 13 Jbeta primers. Here immunoSEQ multiplex PCR was the method, and the copy in TCRdb shows in-frame clones only, minus some. The sample records approximately 110,000 clones, roughly 82% being singletons. Sequences were obtained from PBMCs. The receptor was derived from a human donor in good health. The chain employs TRBV11-2 and TRBJ1-6; D unclear. CDR3 in amino acids: CASSFQASPLHF. CDR3 DNA sequence: TGTGCCAGCAGCTTCCAGGCTTCACCCCTCCACTTT.